This T cell receptor (beta chain) emerged from a study of T cell responses to AZD1222 COVID-19 vaccine. The assay was immunoSEQ multiplex PCR, and TCRdb's table has in-frame clones only and misses some. The table lists around 150,000 clones, 94% of them singletons. Study outcomes and limitations: Just a handful of AZD1222 recipients tested seropositive at baseline. Spike regions recognized by vaccine-associated CD4 TCRs spanned the protein, led by 160-218 and 743-854.

The junction had 6 bases not matched to a gene; V was cut back by 10 bases and J by 4 bases. Looked up from germline, CDR1 is SGHNT and CDR2 is YYREEE (reference sequence). This CDR3 has 14 amino acids. As concerns this clone: The antigen remains unidentified.

The chain uses TRBV5-4 and TRBJ2-3; 13 bases align to TRBD2. The receptor was isolated from an adult who received the AZD1222 COVID-19 vaccine. Material: peripheral blood, obtained 28 days after the second AZD1222 dose. The CDR3 loop reads CAGQLAGGADTQYF. The CDR3 DNA reads TGTGCCGGACAACTAGCGGGAGGGGCAGATACGCAGTATTTT. Combining the CDR3 with reference TRBV5-4 and TRBJ2-3 gives the whole variable domain ETGVTQSPTHLIKTRGQQVTLRCSSQSGHNTVSWYQQALGQGPQFIFQYYREEENGRGNFPPRFSGLQFPNYSSELNVNALELDDSALYLCAGQLAGGADTQYFGPGTRLTVL.